Below are 29 T cell receptor beta chains sequenced from a single sample in a study of regulatory T cells in long-lasting Graves disease. Time point denoted: persistent/refractory GD, antithyroid drugs over 5 years with positive TRAb. Extracted PBMC RNA gave rise to the TCR library. Arm-PCR of CDR3 regions and iRepertoire HTBI primers were used to build TCR beta libraries. TCRdb analysed the multiplex PCR reads with MiXCR anew, one entry per CDR3 protein. The top ten hold roughly an eighth of the sample, which has roughly 400,000 distinct CDR3 sequences, around 23% seen once. This sample comprised peripheral blood mononuclear cells (PBMCs), obtained when the disease was refractory, from a patient treated with antithyroid drugs. These receptors originate from a female donor with Graves disease.

Details on this clonotype: Since a much larger clone is just one base distant, this may be a read error. V and J are TRBV15 and TRBJ2-7; TRBD1 agrees at 7 bases. The CDR3 is 16 amino acids. CDR1 and CDR2 (germline): LNHNV, YYDKDF (reference sequence). CDR3: CATSRDRGRGLYGQYF. The DNA for the CDR3 is TGTGCCACCAGCAGAGATAGGGGCAGGGGGTTGTACGGGCAGTACTTC.

The chain employs TRBV5-8 and TRBJ1-6; D is unresolved. Trimming left V 3 bases short and J 0 bases short, with 7 bases between. CDR1 and CDR2 from the germline V gene are SGHTS and YDEGEE. The CDR3 covers 15 residues. CDR3 nucleotides: TGTGCCAGCAGCTCCAAACGCTCCTATAATTCACCCCTCCACTTT. Protein product: CASSSKRSYNSPLHF.

Concerning this clonotype itself: Likely a read error: the CDR3 ends without its conserved phenylalanine or tryptophan. The gene calls are TRBV7-2 and TRBJ2-5; 11 positions agree with TRBD2. The V gene's germline CDR1 is SGHTA and CDR2 FQGNSA. This CDR3 has 16 amino acids. CDR3 DNA: TGCGCCAGCAGCCAGTCTAGCGGGAGGATTCAAGAGACCCAGTACTCC. Protein product: CASSQSSGRIQETQYS.

The chain has TRBV11-2 and TRBJ1-2; D call uncertain. V was pared by 3 bases and J by 0 bases, with 11 bases between. The V gene's germline CDR1 is SGHAT and CDR2 FQNNGV. The CDR3 is 15 residues long. The CDR3 loop is CASSFSLDSNYGYTF. CDR3 sequence (DNA): TGTGCCAGCAGCTTCAGCTTAGATTCTAACTATGGCTACACCTTC. Using reference TRBV11-2 and TRBJ1-2 for the parts outside the CDR3, the full variable domain is EAGVAQSPRYKIIEKRQSVAFWCNPISGHATLYWYQQILGQGPKLLIQFQNNGVVDDSQLPKDRFSAERLKGVDSTLKIQPAKLEDSAVYLCASSFSLDSNYGYTFGSGTRLTVV.

The CDR3 DNA reads as TGTGCCAGCAGCTTAATGGCGGCGGGTGGAGAGACCCAGTACTTC. Its protein is CASSLMAAGGETQYF. This sequence joins TRBV7-3 and TRBJ2-5, with D possibly being TRBD2 (5 bases). This CDR3 contains 15 residues. Between the trimmed V and J ends, which lost 1 base and 4 bases, there was a span of 13 bases. CDR1 is SGHTA, CDR2 FQGTGA, per germline.

This clonotype was counted at least ten times. The chain uses TRBV28 and TRBJ1-3; D not resolved. Between the trimmed V and J ends, which lost 5 bases and 1 base, there was a span of 9 bases. The length of the CDR3 is 14 residues. Germline V gene lookup returns CDR1 MDHEN and CDR2 SYDVKM. CDR3 amino acids: CASSPVRSGNTIYF. CDR3 DNA: TGTGCCAGCAGTCCCGTACGGTCTGGAAACACCATATATTTT.

This clonotype was seen only once. The gene calls are TRBV28 and TRBJ2-1; the D gene could be TRBD1 or TRBD2 (6 bases each). Trimming cost V 5 bases and J 6 bases, with 14 bases left between them. Germline CDR1 reads MDHEN; CDR2 reads SYDVKM. The CDR3 loop spans 14 amino acids. The CDR3 sequence: CASSGGRSGNEQFF. CDR3 nucleotides: TGTGCCAGCAGTGGGGGGCGCTCGGGCAATGAGCAGTTCTTC.

This clonotype was recorded many times. CDR3 residues: CASSVGLAGGAYEQYF. The CDR3 coding sequence is TGTGCCAGCAGCGTAGGCCTAGCGGGAGGTGCCTACGAGCAGTACTTC. The V gene is TRBV9, the J gene TRBJ2-7, with TRBD2 identical over 11 bases. The CDR3 runs 16 residues. Germline assignment: CDR1 SGDLS and CDR2 YYNGEE. J gave up 2 bases and V 0 bases, and 4 bases lay outside the gene matches. The full variable domain, its missing parts supplied by reference TRBV9 and TRBJ2-7, is DSGVTQTPKHLITATGQRVTLRCSPRSGDLSVYWYQQSLDQGLQFLIQYYNGEERAKGNILERFSAQQFPDLHSELNLSSLELGDSALYFCASSVGLAGGAYEQYFGPGTRLTVT.

On this clonotype itself: Germline and junction disagree at one end, which may indicate a read error. The rearrangement joins TRBV4-2 to TRBJ1-2; a possible D gene is TRBD1 (6 bases). The CDR3 length is 16 residues. Germline V lookup: CDR1 LGHNA, CDR2 YNFKEQ. Here the CDR3 DNA reads TGTGCCTGCAGCCCCTACAGGACAGAGACTAACTATGGCTACACCTTC. It encodes CACSPYRTETNYGYTF.

A few counts support this clonotype. V and J are TRBV5-5 and TRBJ1-2; D is unclear. V lost 4 bases and J lost 4, with 17 bases in between. The germline CDR1 and CDR2 sequences are SGHKS and YYEKEE (reference sequence). The CDR3 is 15 amino acids. The CDR3 bases are TGTGCCAGCAGCCCGAATTTCGCAGGCCTCTATGGCTACACCTTC. Protein product: CASSPNFAGLYGYTF.

This clonotype was seen just once. The chain combines TRBV6-1 with TRBJ2-6, with 8 bases matching TRBD1. J gave up 0 bases and V 6 bases, and 7 bases lay outside the gene matches. From germline, CDR1 is MNHNS and CDR2 SASEGT. The CDR3 spans 17 residues. The CDR3 loop is CASRRGQALSGANVLTF. The CDR3 coding sequence is TGTGCCAGCAGACGGGGACAGGCTCTCTCTGGGGCCAACGTCCTGACTTTC.

This clonotype occurred many times. The chain is built from TRBV20-1 and TRBJ2-7, with D perhaps TRBD2 (6 bases). Germline V lookup: CDR1 DFQATT, CDR2 SNEGSKA (reference sequence). The CDR3 is made up of 14 amino acids. V lost 6 bases to trimming and J lost 6 bases, with 21 bases between them. This chain's CDR3 is CSASAGRSWGEQYF. CDR3 DNA: TGCAGTGCCAGCGCGGGGCGCAGCTGGGGCGAGCAGTACTTC.

In its sample, this clonotype was seen many times. The chain uses TRBV11-2 and TRBJ2-2; D remains ambiguous. V shed 8 bases and J shed 1 base, with 5 bases lying between them. CDR1 and CDR2 from the germline V gene are SGHAT and FQNNGV. The CDR3 is 12 residues long. The DNA of the CDR3 is TGTGCCAGCCTCGGGAACACCGGGGAGCTGTTTTTT. This codes for CASLGNTGELFF.

This chain connects TRBV15 to TRBJ2-1, with TRBD2 matching 10 bases. In germline, CDR1 is LNHNV, CDR2 YYDKDF (reference sequence). The CDR3 has 16 residues. Germline trimming cut 3 bases from V and 1 base from J; bases unmatched to any gene: 3. CDR3 protein: CATSRTSGPSYNEQFF. The CDR3, as DNA: TGTGCCACCAGCAGGACTAGCGGGCCTTCCTACAATGAGCAGTTCTTC.

This clonotype was picked up many times. For the CDR3, the DNA is TGTGCCACCGGGAGGTGGGGAGTGGAGACCCAGTACTTC. This encodes CATGRWGVETQYF. V is TRBV10-3 and J is TRBJ2-5, with 7 bases aligning to TRBD2. Germline V gene sequence: CDR1 ENHRY, CDR2 SYGVKD. Trimming at V came to 10 bases and at J to 5 bases, leaving 10 bases not matched to a gene. The length of the CDR3 is 13 residues.

A few counts support this clonotype. V and J are TRBV20-1 and TRBJ2-6; 11 nucleotides match TRBD1. Trimming cost V 5 bases and J 1 base; bases outside gene matches: 4. Per the germline V gene, CDR1 is DFQATT and CDR2 is SNEGSKA (reference sequence). The CDR3 has 16 residues. The CDR3, as DNA: TGCAGTGCTCCCGGGACAGGGGGGTCTGGGGCCAACGTCCTGACTTTC. Translating gives CSAPGTGGSGANVLTF.

Many counts were recorded for this clonotype. The rearrangement links TRBV6-1 to TRBJ2-2; TRBD2 aligns across 10 bases. This CDR3 comprises 16 residues. Trimming took 8 bases from V and 2 from J; bases not matched to a gene: 8. The germline CDR1 and CDR2 sequences are MNHNS and SASEGT. The CDR3 nucleotides read TGTGCCAGCCGCTATCTAGCGGGAGTAAACACCGGGGAGCTGTTTTTT. Translation gives CASRYLAGVNTGELFF.

The sample holds many counts of this clonotype. This chain joins TRBV28 and TRBJ2-7, with no clear D. CDR3 length: 12 residues. Trimming cost V 5 bases and J 3 bases, with 8 bases left between them. The germline V gene encodes CDR1 MDHEN and CDR2 SYDVKM. This CDR3 reads CASSPVVYEQYF. CDR3 bases: TGTGCCAGCAGTCCAGTGGTCTACGAGCAGTACTTC.

This clonotype appeared many times. V and J are TRBV28 and TRBJ2-7; TRBD2 agrees at 11 bases. With 5 bases clipped from V and 5 bases from J, the junction kept 11 bases outside the gene matches. From germline, CDR1 is MDHEN and CDR2 SYDVKM. The CDR3 extends over 16 amino acids. The CDR3 DNA reads as TGTGCCAGCAGTACCCTTAGCGGGAGGGCCGAGAACGAGCAGTACTTC. Residues: CASSTLSGRAENEQYF.

This clonotype was seen only a few times. This rearrangement joins TRBV9 to TRBJ1-2; TRBD1 matches 9 bases. V lost 2 bases to trimming and J lost 4 bases; unmatched junction nucleotides: 9. Germline loops: CDR1 SGDLS, CDR2 YYNGEE. The CDR3 spans 16 residues. The CDR3 region has the DNA TGTGCCAGCAGCGTCCGAGGAACAGGGGGCCCCTATGGCTACACCTTC. Its translation is CASSVRGTGGPYGYTF.

This clonotype was seen many times. The J gene is TRBJ2-5, the V gene TRBV7-3; 7 bases are a match to TRBD2. CDR3 length: 14 amino acids. Trimming at V came to 5 bases and at J to 2 bases, leaving 5 bases not matched to a gene. The germline gives CDR1 SGHTA, CDR2 FQGTGA. The CDR3 coding sequence is TGTGCCAGCAGCCGTAGCGGGTATCAAGAGACCCAGTACTTC. This encodes CASSRSGYQETQYF.

The J gene is TRBJ2-5, the V gene TRBV27; 11 nucleotides match TRBD1. Germline CDR1 and CDR2: MNHEY and SMNVEV (reference sequence). The J segment lost 5 bases and the V segment lost 5 bases, leaving 7 bases of the junction unmatched. CDR3 length equals 15 residues. CDR3 bases: TGTGCCAGCAGTACCAGGACAGGGGGCCGGGAGACCCAGTACTTC. Protein sequence: CASSTRTGGRETQYF.

This clonotype showed up just a few times. A read error may account for a junction end that differs from germline. The CDR3 DNA reads TGTGCTAGCAGCCCAATGACCCGGGCCCCTCAACCCTACAATGAGCAGTTCTTC. The encoded protein is CASSPMTRAPQPYNEQFF. The V and J genes are TRBV7-7 and TRBJ2-1; D is unclear. This CDR3 region has 18 residues. Germline-derived CDR1 and CDR2 are SSHAT and FNYEAQ (reference sequence).

This clonotype has more than one count but fewer than ten. V is TRBV27 and J is TRBJ1-2, with 8 bases lining up with TRBD1. In germline, CDR1 is MNHEY, CDR2 SMNVEV (reference sequence). This CDR3 is built from 17 residues. V gave up 2 bases and J gave up 1 base; unmatched junction bases: 9. The CDR3 region is CASSLIISGGGNYGYTF. The CDR3 DNA follows: TGTGCCAGCAGTTTAATTATCTCAGGGGGCGGTAACTATGGCTACACCTTC.

This clonotype was recorded at least ten times. The chain links TRBV7-9 to TRBJ1-2, with TRBD1 as a possible D gene (6 bases). The CDR3 length is 14 residues. V lost 3 bases to trimming and J lost 2 bases, with 10 bases between them. Per germline, CDR1 SEHNR and CDR2 FQNEAQ (reference sequence). The CDR3 nucleotides read TGTGCCAGCAGCTTGGGACACCGCAACTATGGCTACACCTTC. As protein: CASSLGHRNYGYTF.

In this sample, this clonotype turned up a few times. The genes are TRBV20-1 and TRBJ2-7; the D is unclear. CDR1 and CDR2 (germline): DFQATT, SNEGSKA (reference sequence). V was trimmed by 7 bases and J by 5 bases, leaving 6 bases between them. This CDR3 has 9 amino acids. The CDR3 loop is CSVTHEQYF. Here the CDR3 DNA reads TGCAGTGTTACGCACGAGCAGTACTTC.

Remarks on this clonotype: Given a much more abundant clone one base away, this may be a read error. The V and J genes are TRBV15 and TRBJ2-5; either TRBD1 or TRBD2 may fit D (5 bases each). Looked up from germline, CDR1 is LNHNV and CDR2 is YYDKDF (reference sequence). The CDR3 covers 13 residues. The CDR3 protein is CVTSSDTGKTQYF. For the CDR3, the DNA is TGTGTCACCAGCTCGGACACGGGGAAGACCCAGTACTTC.

This clonotype was observed many times. The gene calls are TRBV6-1 and TRBJ2-5, with unresolved D. The CDR3 length is 15 residues. Trimming removed 2 bases at V and 1 base at J, with 11 bases between. CDR1 is MNHNS and CDR2 is SASEGT in the germline V gene. The CDR3 sequence: CASSEFGRPQETQYF. The CDR3 DNA reads TGTGCCAGCAGTGAATTCGGTCGTCCCCAAGAGACCCAGTACTTC.

The sample holds a few counts of this clonotype. This chain joins TRBV5-1 and TRBJ2-2; tentatively, D is TRBD1 (6 bases). V was pared by 4 bases and J by 5 bases, with 12 bases between. There are 14 residues in the CDR3. CDR1 and CDR2 (germline): SGHRS, YFSETQ. Here the CDR3 DNA reads TGCGCCAGCAGCGAGACAGGATCGACCGGGGAGCTGTTTTTT. As protein: CASSETGSTGELFF.